Shown below are 2 T cell receptor beta chains from a single sample sequenced in a study of blood T cell repertoires in COVID-19. The data were produced by immunoSEQ multiplex PCR, yet TCRdb's version contains in-frame clones alone and is incomplete. The repertoire holds 430,000 or so clones, with approximately 90% as singletons. Sequenced input: peripheral blood. The source of these receptors is a young man with COVID-19, enrolled during active disease.

J is TRBJ2-1 and V is TRBV5-1, with TRBD1 matching 8 bases. The trim removed 4 bases at V and 1 base at J, leaving 4 bases unmatched. Per the germline V gene, CDR1 is SGHRS and CDR2 is YFSETQ. CDR3 length: 15 residues. The CDR3, as DNA: TGCGCCAGCAGCGATCGGACAGGGTCCTACAATGAGCAGTTCTTC. This gives the protein CASSDRTGSYNEQFF.

The chain recombines TRBV7-9 with TRBJ2-1; 10 bases are shared with TRBD1. Trimming at V came to 3 bases and at J to 6 bases, leaving 5 bases not matched to a gene. This CDR3 spans 15 amino acids. Germline V lookup: CDR1 SEHNR, CDR2 FQNEAQ (reference sequence). CDR3 coding DNA: TGTGCCAGCAGCTTTGAGACAGGGGGCCCCAATGAGCAGTTCTTC. Its translation is CASSFETGGPNEQFF.